This T cell receptor beta chain was observed in a study of regulatory T cells in long-lasting Graves disease. Library construction for TCR beta used iRepertoire HTBI primers and Arm-PCR of CDR3 regions. TCRdb independently ran MiXCR on the multiplex PCR reads; one entry per CDR3 protein. Among hundreds of thousands of distinct CDR3 sequences listed, about 16% were seen once. Trimming pared 3 bases from V and 0 bases from J, leaving 9 bases between. Germline V gene sequence: CDR1 MDHEN, CDR2 SYDVKM. The length of the CDR3 is 14 residues. This clonotype was observed many times. The time point: newly diagnosed GD, antithyroid drugs for less than 3 months. From PBMCs, RNA was extracted and then used to make the TCR library. This sample also appeared in a second study, on T cells in Graves' hyperthyroidism and ophthalmopathy. From that second work: A 13 V-J signature model discriminated ophthalmopathy versus stable hyperthyroidism. The model forecast ophthalmopathy, anticipating it by a median approximately 6.2 months before onset.

This receptor was taken from a man between 18 and 35 years old with Graves disease. J is TRBJ2-7 and V is TRBV28, with D possibly matching TRBD2 (6 bases). Sequenced material: peripheral blood mononuclear cells (PBMCs), taken at new diagnosis, from a patient treated with antithyroid drugs. The CDR3: CASSFGGVSYEQYF. CDR3 nucleotides: TGTGCCAGCAGTTTTGGAGGGGTCTCCTACGAGCAGTACTTC.